Following are 22 T cell receptor beta chains from one sample sequenced in a study of T cells after yellow fever vaccination. One entry per CDR3 protein results from TCRdb running MiXCR on the 5' RACE reads. The sample lists about 340,000 distinct CDR3 sequences; 3% to 4.5% were seen once. The sequencing used PBMCs, collected 5 days after the yellow fever booster vaccination. The receptors were gathered from a man aged 18 to 30 who received the YFV17D yellow fever vaccine.

As concerns this clonotype: At one end, the junction sequence differs from germline, possibly due to a read error. The chain is built from TRBV7-2 and TRBJ1-1; D remains ambiguous. The CDR3 totals 13 residues. Germline CDR1 SGHTA, CDR2 FQGNSA. The CDR3 protein is CASSLALLGEALF. The CDR3 DNA is TGTGCCAGCAGCCTCGCACTTTTAGGCGAAGCTCTCTTT. The full variable domain, in which reference TRBV7-2 and TRBJ1-1 provide the parts outside the CDR3, is GAGVSQSPSNKVTEKGKDVELRCDPISGHTALYWYRQSLGQGLEFLIYFQGNSAPDKSGLPSDRFSAERTGGSVSTLTIQRTQQEDSAVYLCASSLALLGEALFGQGTRLTVV.

V is TRBV12-3 or TRBV12-4 and J is TRBJ1-2; 8 positions match TRBD1. CDR3 length: 13 amino acids. J lost 4 bases, V lost 6 bases, and 4 bases had no gene match. CDR3 DNA: TGTGCCAGCAGACAGACAGGGGCCTATGGCTACACCTTC. Protein product: CASRQTGAYGYTF.

This clonotype has ten or more counts. The chain joins TRBV9 to TRBJ1-5; TRBD1 might be the D (5 bases). CDR1 and CDR2 (germline): SGDLS, YYNGEE. CDR3 length equals 13 residues. Trimming shortened V by 3 bases and J by 4 bases, and 8 bases separated the two germline ends. CDR3 in DNA: TGTGCCAGCAGCGGGGGGAGTAATCAGCCCCAGCATTTT. As protein: CASSGGSNQPQHF.

This clonotype was recorded a few times. The chain couples TRBV10-3 to TRBJ1-3, with D uncertain. The CDR3 spans 12 residues. CDR1 is ENHRY, CDR2 SYGVKD, per germline. Trimming removed 11 bases from V and 4 bases from J, with 12 bases in between. For the CDR3, the DNA is TGTGCCTCCACTCCAGAGGGAAACACCATATATTTT. Translating gives CASTPEGNTIYF.

The V call is TRBV9, the J call TRBJ2-3; D is unresolved. The germline gives CDR1 SGDLS, CDR2 YYNGEE. CDR3 length: 15 amino acids. Trimming left V 4 bases short and J 2 bases short, with 14 bases between. CDR3 residues: CASSPFGGNTDTQYF. CDR3 bases: TGTGCCAGCAGCCCCTTTGGCGGAAACACAGATACGCAGTATTTT.

This clonotype occurred many times. V and J are TRBV5-1 and TRBJ1-2; D might be TRBD1 (5 bases). V was shortened by 2 bases and J by 0 bases, with 8 bases between the two germline ends. The CDR3 totals 14 residues. Germline assignment: CDR1 SGHRS and CDR2 YFSETQ. The CDR3 nucleotides are TGCGCCAGCAGCTTCGGGGGAACTAACTATGGCTACACCTTC. Protein sequence: CASSFGGTNYGYTF.

This clonotype has a handful of counts. The rearrangement joins TRBV20-1 to TRBJ2-3; D possibly uses TRBD1 or TRBD2 (5 bases each). There are 17 residues in the CDR3. Per the germline V gene, CDR1 is DFQATT and CDR2 is SNEGSKA (reference sequence). V was clipped by 0 bases and J by 3 bases, with 19 bases between them. In DNA form, the CDR3 reads TGCAGTGCTAGAGATATGGAGACAGCGAGGGGTACAGATACGCAGTATTTT. It encodes CSARDMETARGTDTQYF.

This clonotype occurred many times. The chain combines TRBV7-2 with TRBJ1-2; maybe TRBD1 (6 bases). In germline, CDR1 is SGHTA, CDR2 FQGNSA. V was cut by 3 bases and J by 8 bases, with 16 bases left in between. The CDR3 contains 14 residues. CDR3 sequence: CASSFYQTDRGYTF. CDR3 DNA sequence: TGTGCCAGCAGCTTTTACCAGACGGACAGAGGCTACACCTTC.

This clonotype appeared many times. The chain couples TRBV6-5 to TRBJ1-1; D is uncertain. Per germline, CDR1 MNHEY and CDR2 SVGAGI. Between the trimmed V and J ends, which lost 4 bases and 0 bases, there was a span of 9 bases. The CDR3 has 14 amino acids. The CDR3 coding sequence is TGTGCCAGCAGTTGGGATTTTATGAACACTGAAGCTTTCTTT. This sequence encodes CASSWDFMNTEAFF.

Many counts were recorded for this clonotype. This rearrangement joins TRBV7-8 to TRBJ2-2; D is tentatively TRBD1 or TRBD2 (5 bases each). Trimming cost V 6 bases and J 0 bases, with 17 bases left between them. Germline V gene data show CDR1 as SGHVS and CDR2 as FQNEAQ. The CDR3 runs to 17 residues. CDR3 DNA: TGTGCCAGCAGGTCCGTGATATGGGGGACGAACACCGGGGAGCTGTTTTTT. Translating gives CASRSVIWGTNTGELFF.

This clonotype was picked up a small number of times. For the CDR3, the DNA is TGTGCCAGCAGTTTAGGCGGCCGTCGAGGCTACACCTTC. Translating it yields CASSLGGRRGYTF. J is TRBJ1-2 and V is TRBV12-3 or TRBV12-4; D remains unclear. This CDR3 is built from 13 residues. V lost 1 base to trimming and J lost 8 bases, with 11 bases between them.

This clonotype was counted a few times. The chain links TRBV2 to TRBJ1-2, with 7 bases identical to TRBD1. From germline, CDR1 is SNHLY and CDR2 FYNNEI. The V and J ends lost 2 bases and 4 bases, in that order; junction bases with no gene match: 10. The CDR3 extends over 16 amino acids. The CDR3 reads CASSERYRDSVYGYTF. The CDR3 DNA is TGTGCCAGCAGTGAAAGGTATAGGGACAGCGTCTATGGCTACACCTTC.

This clonotype was counted only a few times. V gene TRBV5-6 combines with J gene TRBJ1-5, with D possibly matching TRBD1 (5 bases). CDR1 and CDR2 (germline): SGHDT, YYEEEE. The CDR3 contains 15 residues. V was pared by 0 bases and J by 3 bases, with 10 bases between. CDR3: CASSLGGGNNQPQHF. The DNA for the CDR3 is TGTGCCAGCAGCTTGGGCGGGGGGAACAATCAGCCCCAGCATTTT.

This clonotype was detected only a few times. This chain connects TRBV27 to TRBJ2-1; 7 bases agree with TRBD1. Germline V gene lookup returns CDR1 MNHEY and CDR2 SMNVEV (reference sequence). The CDR3 is 14 residues long. V shed 3 bases and J 9 bases; nucleotides not matched to a gene: 8. The chain's CDR3 is CASSLSTGFREQFF. In DNA form, the CDR3 reads TGTGCCAGCAGTTTGTCGACAGGGTTCCGTGAGCAGTTCTTC.

In its sample, this clonotype was seen a few times. V gene TRBV24-1 combines with J gene TRBJ2-3; D uncertain. The length of the CDR3 is 11 residues. V gave up 4 bases and J gave up 8 bases, with 6 bases separating them. Looked up from germline, CDR1 is KGHDR and CDR2 is SFDVKD. CDR3 in DNA: TGTGCCACCAGTGAAGGCTTTACGCAGTATTTT. Protein: CATSEGFTQYF.

Only a few counts were recorded for this clonotype. Here the CDR3 DNA reads TGTGCCAGCAAGGGGCGGTCTAGCGGGCTCAGCAGCACAGATACGCAGTATTTT. It codes for CASKGRSSGLSSTDTQYF. The gene calls are TRBV6-5 and TRBJ2-3, with 8 positions matching TRBD2. There are 18 residues in the CDR3. Germline V lookup: CDR1 MNHEY, CDR2 SVGAGI. With V trimmed by 7 bases and J by 0 bases, 15 bases remained unmatched.

This clonotype was detected a few times. CDR3 sequence (DNA): TGTGCCAGCAGCCGAACTGAACCGAACAGGGGCGCTGAAGCTTTCTTT. Translation: CASSRTEPNRGAEAFF. The chain is built from TRBV6-5 and TRBJ1-1, with 7 bases identical to TRBD1. The CDR3 loop spans 16 amino acids. Germline V CDR1 and CDR2: MNHEY, SVGAGI. The V segment lost 6 bases and the J segment 6 bases; nucleotides outside the gene matches: 16.

At least ten counts were recorded for this clonotype. Here the CDR3 reads CASSLSGHSYNEQFF. In DNA form, the CDR3 reads TGTGCCAGCAGTTTGAGCGGCCACTCCTACAATGAGCAGTTCTTC. J is TRBJ2-1 and V is TRBV27, with a weak D call TRBD2 (5 bases). Germline-derived CDR1 and CDR2 are MNHEY and SMNVEV (reference sequence). V lost 3 bases and J lost 0, with 9 bases in between. The CDR3 runs to 15 residues.

A few counts support this clonotype. CDR3 nucleotides: TGTGCCAGCTCACAAAGCCTCGACGTGGGAACCGACGAGCAGTACTTC. Residues: CASSQSLDVGTDEQYF. The chain recombines TRBV18 with TRBJ2-7; no clear D gene. The CDR3 runs 16 residues. V was cut by 4 bases and J by 5 bases, with 21 bases left in between. Looked up from germline, CDR1 is KGHSH and CDR2 is LQKENI.

This sequence joins TRBV7-2 and TRBJ2-7, with 10 bases identical to TRBD1. J lost 6 bases, V lost 2 bases, and 10 bases had no gene match. CDR1 and CDR2 from the germline V gene are SGHTA and FQGNSA. This CDR3 contains 16 residues. The CDR3 spells CASSLRGQGVVGEQYV. In DNA, the CDR3 is TGTGCCAGCAGCTTAAGAGGACAGGGGGTAGTAGGCGAGCAGTACGTC.

This clonotype was recorded a few times. This chain uses TRBV27 with TRBJ2-7, with 7 bases aligning to TRBD1. CDR1 is MNHEY and CDR2 is SMNVEV in the germline V gene (reference sequence). With V trimmed by 5 bases and J by 1 base, 11 bases remained unmatched. The CDR3 has 16 amino acids. CDR3 region: CASSPTTGTLSYEQYF. The DNA of the CDR3 is TGTGCCAGCAGTCCAACGACAGGGACCCTTTCCTACGAGCAGTACTTC.

In its sample, this clonotype was seen a few times. The chain has TRBV6-1 and TRBJ2-7; TRBD1 matches at 10 bases. Per the germline V gene, CDR1 is MNHNS and CDR2 is SASEGT. The CDR3 consists of 15 residues. The trim removed 4 bases at V and 4 bases at J, leaving 7 bases unmatched. The CDR3 sequence: CASSGWTGGIYEQYF. The CDR3 DNA reads TGTGCCAGCAGTGGATGGACAGGGGGGATTTACGAGCAGTACTTC.